This TCR beta chain was obtained from a study of CD8 T cells in ankylosing spondylitis. This clonotype was counted a few times. Its antigen is not known. Broader study findings: Relatively scarce in peripheral blood, disease-linked clones were CD8+.

TCRdb fed the 5' RACE reads into MiXCR, producing one record per CDR3 protein. In the table there are just over 300,000 distinct CDR3 sequences, around 20% of which are singletons. The CDR3 has 17 amino acids. The ends lost 4 bases at V and 4 bases at J; junction bases unmatched: 13. From germline, CDR1 is SGHVS and CDR2 FQNEAQ. This receptor was obtained from a female donor with ankylosing spondylitis or in good health (not recorded which). The specimen sequenced was blood, either unsorted or a sorted T cell fraction (not recorded which). This sequence joins TRBV7-8 and TRBJ2-5; 9 nucleotides align to TRBD2. The CDR3 DNA reads as TGTGCCAGCAGCTCGGTTATAGCGGGAGTGGGGGGAGAGACCCAGTACTTC. This sequence encodes CASSSVIAGVGGETQYF.